The clone carrying this T cell receptor beta chain was recorded only once. Its cognate antigen is unknown. Trimming took 10 bases from V and 1 from J; bases not matched to a gene: 8. The CDR3 is 14 amino acids. Germline-derived CDR1 and CDR2 are ENHRY and SYGVKD. This entry comes from a study of shared clonotypes between healthy human individuals. Profiling relied on immunoSEQ multiplex PCR, and the TCRdb table lists in-frame clones only, not all of them. The data hold 2 million to 2.5 million clones, with about 94% observed a single time. There were no recent acute infections or vaccinations among the donors, who were healthy HIV-negative adults. Findings of the study overall: As a rule, naive subsets had a larger estimated richness than memory subsets. In the sorted subsets, rarefaction showed sequencing was incomplete despite large depth.

The sequence was collected from a man aged 18 to 35 in good health. The sample comprised naive CD4+ T cells sorted from blood. Subset specified: CD45RA+ positively selected. The V call is TRBV10-3, the J call TRBJ2-5; 8 positions agree with TRBD1. Here the CDR3 reads CATTPGQGQETQYF. CDR3 DNA sequence: TGTGCCACCACACCCGGACAGGGCCAAGAGACCCAGTACTTC.